This TCR beta chain was recorded in a study of blood T cell repertoires in COVID-19. TCRdb's copy holds only in-frame clones and misses some; the assay was immunoSEQ multiplex PCR. The repertoire holds over 350,000 clones, with around 89% as singletons. The CDR3 sequence is 18 residues long. From germline, CDR1 is LGHNA and CDR2 YNFKEQ. The ends were cut back, 1 base at V and 0 bases at J, with 19 bases in the middle. This chain links TRBV4-2 with TRBJ2-7, with D possibly matching TRBD2 (6 bases). The material sequenced was PBMCs or T cells enriched from blood (not recorded which). The TCR sequence derives from a woman in her late teens or twenties who had recovered from COVID-19. In DNA, the CDR3 is TGTGCCAGCAGCCAAGGGTCCCCCCCCAGCGGGCCCTCCTACGAGCAGTACTTC. Translating gives CASSQGSPPSGPSYEQYF.